These 3 T cell receptor beta chains came from one sample sequenced in a study of T cells in Graves' hyperthyroidism and ophthalmopathy. RNA transcripts yielded amplified TCR beta CDR3 regions. The study used the HTBI primer set for a first-round RT-PCR of the TCR CDR3. MiXCR, run by TCRdb on the multiplex PCR reads, gives a single entry per CDR3 protein. The sample holds about 98,000 distinct CDR3 sequences, approximately 40% seen once. The sample consisted of peripheral blood or thyroid tissue (not recorded which). The receptors stem from a woman aged 25 to 39 with Graves' hyperthyroidism.

There are many counts of this clonotype. In nucleotides, the CDR3 is TGTGCCAGCAGTCCGTCGATGCATACCACTGAAGCTTTCTTT. This sequence encodes CASSPSMHTTEAFF. The chain carries TRBV6-5 and TRBJ1-1; D remains unclear. The CDR3 covers 14 residues. Trimming took 5 bases from V and 4 from J, leaving 14 bases between them. Germline V gene lookup returns CDR1 MNHEY and CDR2 SVGAGI.

The chain carries TRBV10-2 and TRBJ2-7; D remains unclear. With 3 bases removed from V and 4 bases from J, the gap between germline ends came to 7 bases. The CDR3 covers 12 residues. Germline CDR1 is WSHSY and CDR2 is SAAADI. CDR3 sequence reads: CASSDLQYEQYF. The CDR3 DNA is TGCGCCAGCAGTGATTTGCAGTACGAGCAGTACTTC.

At least ten counts were recorded for this clonotype. CDR3 bases: TGCAGTTCTACAAGAAGTTTGATTGATACGCAGTATTTT. This translates into CSSTRSLIDTQYF. The chain uses TRBV20-1 and TRBJ2-3; D is uncertain. V lost 8 bases, J lost 6 bases, and 18 bases lay in between. The CDR3 is 13 amino acids. The germline gives CDR1 DFQATT, CDR2 SNEGSKA (reference sequence).